These T cell receptor beta chains were read from a single sample in a study of OX40 agonist ivuxolimab in advanced cancers. Method: immunoSEQ multiplex PCR; TCRdb's copy keeps in-frame clones and lacks some. The sample yields some 57,000 clones, 84% seen once. The sample was CD4+ or CD8+ T cells sorted from blood, taken in a trial of the OX40 agonist ivuxolimab. The receptor source for this set is an adult with an advanced solid tumor such as melanoma, head and neck, liver or kidney cancer. Each CDR3 is given with its conserved first and last residue. The order of the fields is D gene, V gene, J gene, clone size, CDR3 DNA, CDR3 protein. The D gene is left open where the match is weak. The size of a clone is reported for some rows only, either as once, few or many, or as a class for expanded clones.

D: TRBD2
V: TRBV6-1
J: TRBJ2-5
size: NA
DNA: TGTTCGACCCTAGCGGGACTGTACCAAGAGACCCAGTACTTC
CDR3: CSTLAGLYQETQYF

D: NA
V: TRBV7-3
J: TRBJ2-3
size: NA
DNA: TGTGCCAGCAGCTCCAAGTCGGGGGCTTATACGCAGTATTTT
CDR3: CASSSKSGAYTQYF

D: NA
V: TRBV6-1
J: TRBJ2-3
size: NA
DNA: TGTGCCAGCACCCGGACAGCTAGCACAGATACGCAGTATTTT
CDR3: CASTRTASTDTQYF

D: TRBD1
V: TRBV6-6
J: TRBJ1-1
size: NA
DNA: TGTGCCAGCAGTGGACAGGGGGAATATTCGAACACTGAAGCTTTCTTT
CDR3: CASSGQGEYSNTEAFF

D: TRBD2
V: TRBV9
J: TRBJ2-1
size: NA
DNA: TGTGCCAGCAGCGTCGCTAGGACATTACCCGCCGGGACTAGCGAAAAATACTACAATGAGCAGTTCTTC
CDR3: CASSVARTLPAGTSEKYYNEQFF

D: NA
V: TRBV19
J: TRBJ1-5
size: NA
DNA: TGTGCCAGTAGTTTCCCCGCGGGGGAAGGTCAGCCCCAGCATTTT
CDR3: CASSFPAGEGQPQHF

D: TRBD1
V: TRBV7-3
J: TRBJ1-1
size: NA
DNA: TGTGCCAGCAGCTTAAACGGACAGGGGAACACTGAAGCTTTCTTT
CDR3: CASSLNGQGNTEAFF

D: TRBD1
V: TRBV30
J: TRBJ1-2
size: NA
DNA: TGTGCCTGGAGTGGCGGGACAGGGACCTATGGCTACACCTTC
CDR3: CAWSGGTGTYGYTF

D: NA
V: TRBV28
J: TRBJ1-2
size: few
DNA: TGTGCCAGCAGGCCCTCAGGCGCCCACTATGGCTACACCTTC
CDR3: CASRPSGAHYGYTF

D: NA
V: TRBV6-1
J: TRBJ1-5
size: NA
DNA: TGTGCCAGCAGTGAAGCGATGGGGGGACGGGATGATCAGCCCCAGCATTTT
CDR3: CASSEAMGGRDDQPQHF

D: TRBD2
V: TRBV5-6
J: TRBJ2-1
size: NA
DNA: TGTGCCAGCAGCTATAGTCGGGGGGTTAGGTACAATGAGCAGTTCTTC
CDR3: CASSYSRGVRYNEQFF

D: NA
V: TRBV30
J: TRBJ2-6
size: NA
DNA: TGTGCCTGGAGTGGAGGGCGCGATAGCTCTGGGGCCAACGTCCTGACTTTC
CDR3: CAWSGGRDSSGANVLTF

D: NA
V: TRBV11-2
J: TRBJ1-1
size: NA
DNA: TGTGCCAGCAGCTTCCTCGGGCTGGGGAACACTGAAGCTTTCTTT
CDR3: CASSFLGLGNTEAFF

D: TRBD1
V: TRBV11-2
J: TRBJ2-7
size: once
DNA: TGTGCCAGCAGCTTATACAGGGGGAACGAGCAGTACTTC
CDR3: CASSLYRGNEQYF

D: NA
V: TRBV7-2
J: TRBJ2-2
size: NA
DNA: TGTGCCAGCAGCTTAGTCGGGGAGCTGTTTTTT
CDR3: CASSLVGELFF

D: NA
V: TRBV5-4
J: TRBJ1-2
size: NA
DNA: TGTGCCAGCAGCTTTGAGGGTGGAAGCTATGGCTACACCTTC
CDR3: CASSFEGGSYGYTF

D: NA
V: TRBV6-5
J: TRBJ1-2
size: NA
DNA: TGTGCCAGCAGTTACGGAGCTAACTATGGCTACACCTTC
CDR3: CASSYGANYGYTF

D: TRBD1
V: TRBV18
J: TRBJ2-5
size: NA
DNA: TGTGCCAGCTCTCGACAGGGTGAGGAGACCCAGTACTTC
CDR3: CASSRQGEETQYF

D: NA
V: TRBV6-1
J: TRBJ1-4
size: NA
DNA: TGTGCCAGCAGTGAAAGCCAGGCTAATGAAAAACTGTTTTTT
CDR3: CASSESQANEKLFF

D: TRBD1
V: TRBV7-3
J: TRBJ1-1
size: NA
DNA: TGTGCCAGCAGCTCCCAACAGGGGTTTGAAGCTTTCTTT
CDR3: CASSSQQGFEAFF

D: NA
V: TRBV5-8
J: TRBJ2-1
size: NA
DNA: TGTGCCAGCAGCCTGAACAGGGGGGGTTACAATGAGCAGTTCTTC
CDR3: CASSLNRGGYNEQFF

D: TRBD1
V: TRBV5-1
J: TRBJ2-6
size: NA
DNA: TGCGCCAGCAGCTTGATAGGGGGCCGGGCTGGGGCCAACGTCCTGACTTTC
CDR3: CASSLIGGRAGANVLTF

D: NA
V: TRBV2
J: TRBJ1-6
size: NA
DNA: TGTGCCAGCAGTGAAGCCGTGGGTTCACCCCTCCACTTT
CDR3: CASSEAVGSPLHF

D: NA
V: TRBV18
J: TRBJ1-2
size: NA
DNA: TGTGCCAGCTCACCACGAGAGAGGGGGGGGGCGAGCGGCTACACCTTC
CDR3: CASSPRERGGASGYTF

D: NA
V: TRBV7-2
J: TRBJ2-7
size: NA
DNA: TGTGCCAGCATACGGCAGCCCAACTCCTACGAGCAGTACTTC
CDR3: CASIRQPNSYEQYF

D: TRBD2
V: TRBV7-9
J: TRBJ2-5
size: medium-sized
DNA: TGTGCCAGCAGCCCTTTAGCGGGAGGGCGACAAGAGACCCAGTACTTC
CDR3: CASSPLAGGRQETQYF

D: NA
V: TRBV7-2
J: TRBJ1-1
size: NA
DNA: TGTGCCAGCAGCTTAGATGGGGGGCCCATGAACACTGAAGCTTTCTTT
CDR3: CASSLDGGPMNTEAFF

D: TRBD1
V: TRBV29-1
J: TRBJ2-5
size: NA
DNA: TGCAGCGTTGTCGACAGGGGGCAGTTAGAGACCCAGTACTTC
CDR3: CSVVDRGQLETQYF

D: NA
V: TRBV11-2
J: TRBJ2-6
size: NA
DNA: TGTGCCAGCAGCTTAGGTGGGTTCCACTCTGGGGCCAACGTCCTGACTTTC
CDR3: CASSLGGFHSGANVLTF

D: NA
V: TRBV19
J: TRBJ2-3
size: NA
DNA: TGTGCCAGTAGTATCGCAGATACGCAGTATTTT
CDR3: CASSIADTQYF

D: TRBD2
V: TRBV4-1
J: TRBJ2-1
size: NA
DNA: TGCGCCAGCAGCCCTGCGGGGGACTCCTACAATGAGCAGTTCTTC
CDR3: CASSPAGDSYNEQFF

D: NA
V: TRBV7-6
J: TRBJ2-7
size: NA
DNA: TGTGCCAGCAGCTTATCTAGCGCCCGCTCCTACGAGCAGTACTTC
CDR3: CASSLSSARSYEQYF

D: TRBD1
V: TRBV7-3
J: TRBJ2-3
size: NA
DNA: TGTGCCAGCAGCTTGTCAGATCCGGGACAGGGCCTGTATTTT
CDR3: CASSLSDPGQGLYF

D: NA
V: TRBV7-9
J: TRBJ1-2
size: few
DNA: TGTGCCAGTTACTGGGCCGGGGGCTACACCTTC
CDR3: CASYWAGGYTF

D: NA
V: TRBV5-1
J: TRBJ1-1
size: NA
DNA: TGCGCCAGCAGCTTGGCCGGTACAGCGAACACTGAAGCTTTCTTT
CDR3: CASSLAGTANTEAFF

D: TRBD1
V: TRBV5-6
J: TRBJ1-5
size: once
DNA: TGTGCCAGCAGCTTGGACAGGGGGAGAAATCAGCCCCAGCATTTT
CDR3: CASSLDRGRNQPQHF

D: TRBD2
V: TRBV12-5
J: TRBJ2-7
size: NA
DNA: TGTGCTAGTGGTTTGGTAAAACTTCGGGAGGGTCTTTACGAGCAGTACTTC
CDR3: CASGLVKLREGLYEQYF

D: TRBD1
V: TRBV19
J: TRBJ1-1
size: NA
DNA: TGTGCCAGTAGTCCTTCTCCGGGACAGGGGAATCTAGTCCAAGAAGCTTTCTTT
CDR3: CASSPSPGQGNLVQEAFF

D: TRBD2
V: TRBV28
J: TRBJ2-5
size: NA
DNA: TGTGCCAGCAGTTTTAGCGGGAGAGCTTGGGAGACCCAGTACTTC
CDR3: CASSFSGRAWETQYF

D: NA
V: TRBV5-4
J: TRBJ2-3
size: NA
DNA: TGTGCCAGCAGCCCCTTCACTGCCACAGATACGCAGTATTTT
CDR3: CASSPFTATDTQYF

D: NA
V: TRBV6-5
J: TRBJ2-1
size: few
DNA: TGTGCCAGGGGTGAGGTGAGGTCCTACAATGAGCAGTTCTTC
CDR3: CARGEVRSYNEQFF

D: NA
V: TRBV19
J: TRBJ1-1
size: NA
DNA: TGTGCCAGTAGTCTGAGACAAGGGAGGTTTCCTGAAGCTTTCTTT
CDR3: CASSLRQGRFPEAFF

D: NA
V: TRBV28
J: TRBJ1-5
size: NA
DNA: TGTGCCAGCAGTTTAGGTTGGGATCAGCCCCAGCATTTT
CDR3: CASSLGWDQPQHF